These T cell receptor beta chains were read from a single sample in a study of blood T cell repertoires in COVID-19. Using immunoSEQ multiplex PCR, the repertoire was profiled, and TCRdb retains in-frame clones only, with some absent. Counted here are about 100,000 clones, about 91% occurring once; the ten biggest clones make up 4.2%. Sequencing was carried out using peripheral blood. The origin of the receptors is a man younger than 35 with acute or convalescent COVID-19. The CDR3 runs from the conserved cysteine through the conserved F or W. A D gene is named only where the DNA matches it firmly. Not all rows give a size; the values are once, few, many and, for expanded clones, a class.

d_call: .; j_call: TRBJ1-5; clone_size: .; v_call: TRBV7-9; cdr3_nt: TGTGCCAGCAGCTTATTCGGAGGGGAAGATGGTCAGCCCCAGCATTTT; cdr3_aa: CASSLFGGEDGQPQHF
d_call: .; j_call: TRBJ1-4; clone_size: .; v_call: TRBV9; cdr3_nt: TGTGCCAGCAGCGTAGGTGGCACTAATGAAAAACTGTTTTTT; cdr3_aa: CASSVGGTNEKLFF
d_call: .; j_call: TRBJ2-2; clone_size: once; v_call: TRBV24-1; cdr3_nt: TGTGCCACCAGTGATCCCCATACAGGGTCGGGTATGGCGAACACCGGGGAGCTGTTTTTT; cdr3_aa: CATSDPHTGSGMANTGELFF
d_call: .; j_call: TRBJ2-3; clone_size: .; v_call: TRBV15; cdr3_nt: TGTGCCACCAGCACCGCGGATAGGGATACGCAGTATTTT; cdr3_aa: CATSTADRDTQYF
d_call: .; j_call: TRBJ1-1; clone_size: .; v_call: TRBV12-5; cdr3_nt: TGTGCTAGCACCCCATCGGTGGTCCGCGAGGCGGACACTGAAGCTTTCTTT; cdr3_aa: CASTPSVVREADTEAFF
d_call: TRBD1; j_call: TRBJ1-1; clone_size: .; v_call: TRBV27; cdr3_nt: TGTGCCAGCACCCGCACAGGGGGGAACACTGAAGCTTTCTTT; cdr3_aa: CASTRTGGNTEAFF
d_call: TRBD2; j_call: TRBJ2-7; clone_size: .; v_call: TRBV5-1; cdr3_nt: TGCGCCAGCAGCCCCTGGACTAGCAACTACGAGCAGTACTTC; cdr3_aa: CASSPWTSNYEQYF
d_call: .; j_call: TRBJ1-4; clone_size: .; v_call: TRBV27; cdr3_nt: TGTGCCAGCAGTCCCCACAGGATAACAACTAATGAAAAACTGTTTTTT; cdr3_aa: CASSPHRITTNEKLFF
d_call: TRBD1; j_call: TRBJ2-1; clone_size: .; v_call: TRBV6-4; cdr3_nt: TGTGCCAGCAGTCCCGGGACAGGGGGCCTACACAATGAGCAGTTCTTC; cdr3_aa: CASSPGTGGLHNEQFF
d_call: TRBD1; j_call: TRBJ1-2; clone_size: .; v_call: TRBV7-2; cdr3_nt: TGTGCCAGCAGCTCCGACAGGGTATCCTATGGCTACACCTTC; cdr3_aa: CASSSDRVSYGYTF
d_call: .; j_call: TRBJ1-1; clone_size: .; v_call: TRBV19; cdr3_nt: TGTGCCAGTAGTATAAGGGGTATGAACACTGAAGCTTTCTTT; cdr3_aa: CASSIRGMNTEAFF
d_call: .; j_call: TRBJ1-2; clone_size: .; v_call: TRBV9; cdr3_nt: TGTGCCAGCAGCGTAGAGTCTGTCGGGGGGTATGGCTACACCTTC; cdr3_aa: CASSVESVGGYGYTF
d_call: .; j_call: TRBJ2-7; clone_size: .; v_call: TRBV19; cdr3_nt: TGTGCCAGTAGCCATCCGGAGGGAACCTACGAGCAGTACTTC; cdr3_aa: CASSHPEGTYEQYF
d_call: .; j_call: TRBJ2-2; clone_size: .; v_call: TRBV19; cdr3_nt: TGTGCCAGTAGTATAGATCAGGGCACCGGGGAGCTGTTTTTT; cdr3_aa: CASSIDQGTGELFF
d_call: .; j_call: TRBJ2-1; clone_size: once; v_call: TRBV19; cdr3_nt: TGTGCCAGTAGTATAGCTAGGGCAGGGCACAATGAGCAGTTCTTC; cdr3_aa: CASSIARAGHNEQFF
d_call: .; j_call: TRBJ2-1; clone_size: .; v_call: TRBV7-8; cdr3_nt: TGTGCCAGCAGCTTAGTTCCATACAATGAGCAGTTCTTC; cdr3_aa: CASSLVPYNEQFF
d_call: .; j_call: TRBJ2-5; clone_size: .; v_call: TRBV11-2; cdr3_nt: TGTGCCAGCAGCTTGGAGAGGAGTCGCGAGACCCAGTACTTC; cdr3_aa: CASSLERSRETQYF
d_call: .; j_call: TRBJ1-1; clone_size: .; v_call: TRBV15; cdr3_nt: TGTGCCACCAGCAGAGAAATCCCACAGGGCCTAATGAACACTGAAGCTTTCTTT; cdr3_aa: CATSREIPQGLMNTEAFF
d_call: TRBD2; j_call: TRBJ2-5; clone_size: .; v_call: TRBV5-1; cdr3_nt: TGCGCCAGCAGCTTGGCGGGGGGGGATGAGACCCAGTACTTC; cdr3_aa: CASSLAGGDETQYF
d_call: .; j_call: TRBJ1-1; clone_size: .; v_call: TRBV19; cdr3_nt: TGTGCCAGTATTAGGGGCAGGGAGAACACTGAAGCTTTCTTT; cdr3_aa: CASIRGRENTEAFF
d_call: .; j_call: TRBJ1-2; clone_size: .; v_call: TRBV18; cdr3_nt: TGTGCCAGCTCAGGACAGAACTATGGCTACACCTTC; cdr3_aa: CASSGQNYGYTF
d_call: TRBD1; j_call: TRBJ1-5; clone_size: .; v_call: TRBV27; cdr3_nt: TGTGCCAGCAGTTCCAGGACAGGCCAGCCCCAGCATTTT; cdr3_aa: CASSSRTGQPQHF
d_call: .; j_call: TRBJ2-3; clone_size: .; v_call: TRBV5-5; cdr3_nt: TGTGCCAGCAGCGGGTTAGGGGCGATAAGCACAGATACGCAGTATTTT; cdr3_aa: CASSGLGAISTDTQYF
d_call: TRBD1; j_call: TRBJ1-1; clone_size: .; v_call: TRBV19; cdr3_nt: TGTGCCAGTAGTACCCCAGGGGGCCATGGAGCTTTCTTT; cdr3_aa: CASSTPGGHGAFF
d_call: TRBD1; j_call: TRBJ1-5; clone_size: .; v_call: TRBV18; cdr3_nt: TGTGCCAGCTCACCACGGGACAGAATAGGCAATCAGCCCCAGCATTTT; cdr3_aa: CASSPRDRIGNQPQHF
d_call: TRBD1; j_call: TRBJ1-3; clone_size: .; v_call: TRBV5-1; cdr3_nt: TGCGCCAGCAGCACGGGACAGTTACCCTCTGGAAACACCATATATTTT; cdr3_aa: CASSTGQLPSGNTIYF
d_call: TRBD2; j_call: TRBJ2-3; clone_size: .; v_call: TRBV5-6; cdr3_nt: TGTGCCAGCAGCCGCGGACTAGCGGGTGCACAAGATACGCAGTATTTT; cdr3_aa: CASSRGLAGAQDTQYF
d_call: TRBD1; j_call: TRBJ1-2; clone_size: .; v_call: TRBV2; cdr3_nt: TGTGCCAGCAGGGGGGACAGGGGGGCCTATGGCTACACCTTC; cdr3_aa: CASRGDRGAYGYTF
d_call: TRBD2; j_call: TRBJ2-7; clone_size: .; v_call: TRBV6-1; cdr3_nt: TGTGCCAGCAGTGACGAAGCGGGGGCGAGCTACGAGCAGTACTTC; cdr3_aa: CASSDEAGASYEQYF
d_call: TRBD1; j_call: TRBJ1-1; clone_size: .; v_call: TRBV3-1/TRBV3-2; cdr3_nt: TGTGCCAGCAGCCCTAACTGGGACAGACCCACTGAAGCTTTCTTT; cdr3_aa: CASSPNWDRPTEAFF
d_call: .; j_call: TRBJ1-1; clone_size: .; v_call: TRBV5-4; cdr3_nt: TGTGCCAGCAGCTTGGTTAGGTTCGGGGGGGCGAACACTGAAGCTTTCTTT; cdr3_aa: CASSLVRFGGANTEAFF
d_call: TRBD1; j_call: TRBJ1-1; clone_size: .; v_call: TRBV10-3; cdr3_nt: TGTGCCATCACCGTGACAGGGTTGGGCACTGAAGCTTTCTTT; cdr3_aa: CAITVTGLGTEAFF
d_call: TRBD1; j_call: TRBJ1-1; clone_size: .; v_call: TRBV6-5; cdr3_nt: TGTGCCAGCAGACGGGGACAGGGTGGTACTGAAGCTTTCTTT; cdr3_aa: CASRRGQGGTEAFF